This section outlines one T cell receptor beta chain sequence together with its context. The antigen is undetermined. Researchers ran the PCR with 60 Vbeta and 13 Jbeta primers. The table came from immunoSEQ multiplex PCR; TCRdb's copy has only in-frame clones and leaves some out. This table holds about 190,000 clones, over 80% found once. The CDR3 length is 14 residues. The ends were cut back, 1 base at V and 4 bases at J, with 10 bases in the middle. Germline V gene lookup returns CDR1 SGHAT and CDR2 FQNNGV. Whereas donors were nominally healthy upon sampling, unrecorded immune exposures were probable. The source of the sample is a study of cytomegalovirus exposure and HLA in healthy donors. Study-level points and caveats: According to the study, some 160 TCR beta chains were cytomegalovirus-associated. In vitro, three CMV-associated chains proved specific for CMV antigens. CMV serostatus stood as the only immune exposure information on hand.

Sequencing was done on a sample of PBMCs. V and J are TRBV11-2 and TRBJ2-5, with D perhaps TRBD1 (6 bases). This TCR came from a middle-aged man in good health and CMV-seropositive. CDR3 sequence (DNA): TGTGCCAGCAGCTTAGTAGGCAGGGGAGAGACCCAGTACTTC. This sequence encodes CASSLVGRGETQYF.